These 27 T cell receptor beta chains originate from one sample sequenced in a study of neurological immune-mediated disorders. From the 5' RACE reads, TCRdb called clonotypes with MiXCR, one entry per CDR3 protein. The sample comprises 75,000 to 80,000 distinct CDR3 sequences, just over 5% of which are singletons, and 2% to 2.5% rests with the top ten. What was sequenced was PBMCs. All receptors come from a woman aged 25 to 39 with multiple sclerosis.

Ten or more counts support this clonotype. The chain uses TRBV20-1 and TRBJ2-5; D remains ambiguous. Germline V lookup: CDR1 DFQATT, CDR2 SNEGSKA (reference sequence). Deletions cut 0 bases from V and 7 bases from J, with 12 bases between. There are 13 residues in the CDR3. CDR3 nucleotide sequence: TGCAGTGCTAGAGATTCCCCCTCGGGGACCCAGTACTTC. This encodes CSARDSPSGTQYF.

The gene calls are TRBV6-1 and TRBJ1-5; D gene unclear. V gave up 6 bases and J gave up 8 bases, with 14 bases separating them. CDR1 and CDR2 from the germline V gene are MNHNS and SASEGT. The CDR3 runs to 13 residues. CDR3 residues: CASSAGPKEPQHF. Here the CDR3 DNA reads TGTGCCAGCAGCGCCGGCCCGAAGGAGCCCCAGCATTTT.

This chain connects TRBV5-1 to TRBJ1-1, with 7 bases that match TRBD1. CDR3 length: 15 amino acids. The ends lost 4 bases at V and 5 bases at J; junction bases unmatched: 11. Germline V lookup: CDR1 SGHRS, CDR2 YFSETQ. CDR3 protein: CASSLTTGILTEAFF. The CDR3 region has the DNA TGCGCCAGCAGCCTCACGACAGGGATTTTGACTGAAGCTTTCTTT.

Many counts were recorded for this clonotype. The J gene is TRBJ2-3, the V gene TRBV29-1, with 7 bases identical to TRBD1. CDR3 size: 13 residues. The junction had 2 bases not matched to a gene; V was cut back by 3 bases and J by 2 bases. Germline V gene sequence: CDR1 SQVTM, CDR2 ANQGSEA. Here the CDR3 reads CSVETGNTDTQYF. The CDR3 DNA follows: TGCAGCGTTGAGACAGGGAACACAGATACGCAGTATTTT.

This clonotype was recorded at least ten times. This chain joins TRBV7-2 and TRBJ2-3; TRBD2 aligns across 8 bases. The CDR3 sequence is 14 residues long. Germline assignment: CDR1 SGHTA and CDR2 FQGNSA. V lost 5 bases, J lost 10 bases, and 11 bases stayed unmatched. CDR3 residues: CASSADGGARSQYF. The CDR3 region has the DNA TGTGCCAGCAGCGCCGACGGGGGGGCCCGGTCGCAGTATTTT.

This clonotype showed up many times. This chain links TRBV3-1 with TRBJ2-6, with D unclear. Trimming cost V 3 bases and J 0 bases, with 12 bases left between them. Germline-derived CDR1 and CDR2 are LGHDT and YNNKEL (reference sequence). The CDR3 is 17 residues long. The CDR3 is CASSHPRLDSGANVLTF. The CDR3 region has the DNA TGTGCCAGCAGCCACCCGAGGCTAGACTCTGGGGCCAACGTCCTGACTTTC.

This clonotype came up many times. The chain joins TRBV10-3 to TRBJ2-1; 7 nucleotides line up with TRBD2. The junction had 12 bases not matched to a gene; V was cut back by 3 bases and J by 7 bases. The CDR3 length is 16 residues. CDR1 ENHRY and CDR2 SYGVKD come from the germline V gene. CDR3 in amino acids: CAISDLGPRGVNEQFF. For the CDR3, the DNA is TGTGCCATCAGTGACCTGGGGCCACGGGGGGTAAATGAGCAGTTCTTC.

This clonotype occurred many times. This may come from a read error, since a much larger clone is one base off. This chain links TRBV28 with TRBJ1-5; maybe TRBD1 (6 bases). The CDR3 length is 13 residues. The V end was cut by 4 bases, the J end by 3 bases, with 7 bases between. Per the germline V gene, CDR1 is MDHEN and CDR2 is SYDVKM. CDR3 region: CASSWTVNQPQHF. DNA for the CDR3: TGTGCCAGCAGTTGGACAGTCAATCAGCCCCAGCATTTT.

This clonotype was counted many times. The rearrangement uses TRBV5-1 and TRBJ1-1; possible D gene TRBD1, 5 bases. Trimming pared 0 bases from V and 8 bases from J, leaving 11 bases between. CDR1 is SGHRS, CDR2 YFSETQ, per germline. This CDR3 spans 13 amino acids. Here the CDR3 reads CASSLDRGSEAFF. CDR3 coding DNA: TGCGCCAGCAGCTTGGACCGGGGCTCGGAAGCTTTCTTT.

This clonotype was recorded many times. The chain couples TRBV7-9 to TRBJ2-7; unclear D gene. The CDR3 length is 16 residues. Trimming shortened V by 1 base and J by 3 bases, and 16 bases separated the two germline ends. Per the germline V gene, CDR1 is SEHNR and CDR2 is FQNEAQ (reference sequence). CDR3 coding DNA: TGTGCCAGCAGCTTAGATGAGGCAGTCAATGTCTACGAGCAGTACTTC. As protein: CASSLDEAVNVYEQYF.

This clonotype was counted ten times or more. CDR3 bases: TGTGCCAGCAGTCCACAGCTAGCGGGAGGACCTAATGAGCAGTTCTTC. Its protein is CASSPQLAGGPNEQFF. This chain joins TRBV6-2 or TRBV6-3 and TRBJ2-1, with TRBD2 matching over 11 bases. CDR1 and CDR2 (germline): MNHEY, SVGEGT. The CDR3 has 16 residues. Trimming cost V 5 bases and J 7 bases; bases outside gene matches: 10.

The sample holds a few counts of this clonotype. V is TRBV5-1 and J is TRBJ1-1, with 7 bases fitting TRBD1. This CDR3 has 15 residues. Germline V gives CDR1 SGHRS, CDR2 YFSETQ. V shed 5 bases and J 3 bases; nucleotides not matched to a gene: 10. CDR3 DNA sequence: TGCGCCAGCAGATTCACAGGGGTCGGGGACACTGAAGCTTTCTTT. Protein sequence: CASRFTGVGDTEAFF.

In its sample, this clonotype was seen a few times. This chain uses TRBV18 with TRBJ1-1; 8 bases match TRBD1. The CDR3 contains 13 residues. The germline V gene encodes CDR1 KGHSH and CDR2 LQKENI. J was trimmed by 4 bases and V by 3 bases; bases with no gene match: 1. In DNA, the CDR3 is TGTGCCAGCTCACCCGACAGGGGCACTGAAGCTTTCTTT. It yields the protein CASSPDRGTEAFF.

This clonotype was seen at least ten times. The chain links TRBV5-6 to TRBJ2-2; 14 bases align to TRBD2. V gave up 1 base and J gave up 4 bases; unmatched junction bases: 9. The CDR3 contains 19 residues. Germline loops: CDR1 SGHDT, CDR2 YYEEEE. CDR3 nucleotides: TGTGCCAGCAGCTTGTTCGGGACTAGCGGGAGTCCCCTCACCGGGGAGCTGTTTTTT. Translating gives CASSLFGTSGSPLTGELFF.

This clonotype was seen at least ten times. The chain is built from TRBV5-6 and TRBJ2-1; TRBD2 is a possible D gene (5 bases). This CDR3 is 16 amino acids long. The germline V gene has CDR1 SGHDT and CDR2 YYEEEE. Trimming removed 0 bases from V and 4 bases from J, with 14 bases in between. The CDR3: CASSLVRGTGYNEQFF. In DNA, the CDR3 is TGTGCCAGCAGCTTGGTCCGGGGTACGGGGTACAATGAGCAGTTCTTC.

This clonotype was seen a few times. The chain carries TRBV7-9 and TRBJ2-2; D possibly matches TRBD1 or TRBD2 (5 bases each). The CDR3 extends over 15 amino acids. Germline V CDR1 and CDR2: SEHNR, FQNEAQ (reference sequence). V was pared by 2 bases and J by 6 bases, with 13 bases between. The CDR3 region has the DNA TGTGCCAGCAGCTTACTTTACCGAGGGGCCGGGGAGCTGTTTTTT. Translation gives CASSLLYRGAGELFF.

This clonotype was recorded many times. V and J are TRBV20-1 and TRBJ1-6; D not certain. The V and J ends lost 0 bases and 6 bases respectively, with 24 bases between them. CDR3 length: 19 amino acids. Per germline, CDR1 DFQATT and CDR2 SNEGSKA (reference sequence). CDR3 region: CSARDVRVSLGMGNSPLHF. CDR3 DNA: TGCAGTGCTAGAGATGTCCGGGTTTCCCTGGGGATGGGTAATTCACCCCTCCACTTT.

This clonotype was picked up many times. The DNA of the CDR3 is TGTGCCAGCAGTCGGGACGGGGCCAATGAGCAGTTCTTC. Its translation: CASSRDGANEQFF. This rearrangement joins TRBV6-5 to TRBJ2-1; D is perhaps TRBD1 or TRBD2 (5 bases each). The CDR3 is 13 residues long. CDR1 and CDR2 (germline): MNHEY, SVGAGI. V shed 5 bases and J shed 6 bases, with 11 bases lying between them.

In its sample, this clonotype was seen many times. The chain links TRBV20-1 to TRBJ2-1, with D unclear. CDR1 and CDR2 from the germline V gene are DFQATT and SNEGSKA (reference sequence). The CDR3 runs to 14 residues. Trimming cost V 0 bases and J 10 bases, with 16 bases left between them. CDR3 DNA sequence: TGCAGTGCTAGAGATACCAATAGCCCCGAGGAGCAGTTCTTC. Its translation: CSARDTNSPEEQFF.

This clonotype was detected many times. The rearrangement joins TRBV6-5 to TRBJ1-3; D not certain. Trimming stripped 0 bases from V and 4 bases from J, with 13 bases between. CDR1 is MNHEY, CDR2 SVGAGI, per germline. CDR3 length equals 16 residues. CDR3 residues: CASSYSKDGLGNTIYF. CDR3 sequence (DNA): TGTGCCAGCAGTTACTCAAAGGATGGGTTAGGAAACACCATATATTTT.

On this clonotype: With a much larger clone just one base away, this may be a read error. The rearrangement links TRBV20-1 to TRBJ2-4, with D unresolved. Looked up from germline, CDR1 is DFQATT and CDR2 is SNEGSKA (reference sequence). The CDR3 covers 11 residues. This chain's CDR3 is CSAKAEKIQYF. CDR3 nucleotide sequence: TGCAGTGCTAAGGCAGAAAAAATTCAGTACTTC.

This clonotype was seen ten or more times. The chain uses TRBV20-1 and TRBJ2-7; 16 nucleotides match TRBD2. V lost 6 bases, J lost 11 bases, and 10 bases stayed unmatched. This CDR3 spans 14 amino acids. CDR1 and CDR2 (germline): DFQATT, SNEGSKA (reference sequence). The CDR3 nucleotides are TGCAGTGCCCCGCTGGGACTAGCGGGAGGGATCGAGTACTTC. This gives the protein CSAPLGLAGGIEYF.

This clonotype was seen many times. The V gene is TRBV28, the J gene TRBJ2-1, with 8 bases that match TRBD2. Looked up from germline, CDR1 is MDHEN and CDR2 is SYDVKM. V trimming: 5 bases; J trimming: 7 bases; junction bases outside the gene matches: 10. CDR3 length: 15 amino acids. For the CDR3, the DNA is TGTGCCAGCAGTACATCGGGGGGGGGTTGGAATGAGCAGTTCTTC. Translating gives CASSTSGGGWNEQFF.

This clonotype was found many times. The chain recombines TRBV3-1 with TRBJ1-1; possible D gene TRBD1, 5 bases. V was clipped by 4 bases and J by 3 bases, with 12 bases between them. Germline V CDR1 and CDR2: LGHDT, YNNKEL (reference sequence). CDR3 length: 14 residues. The CDR3, as DNA: TGTGCCAGCAGCCCGTTGGGACTAGACACTGAAGCTTTCTTT. This gives the protein CASSPLGLDTEAFF.

This clonotype was recorded at least ten times. The chain couples TRBV15 to TRBJ1-2; D is ambiguous. With 0 bases removed from V and 3 bases from J, the gap between germline ends came to 2 bases. The CDR3 has 12 amino acids. From germline, CDR1 is LNHNV and CDR2 YYDKDF (reference sequence). The CDR3 loop reads CATSRDHYGYTF. The CDR3 nucleotides are TGTGCCACCAGCAGAGATCACTATGGCTACACCTTC.

This clonotype was counted ten times or more. J is TRBJ1-5 and V is TRBV4-2; D is perhaps TRBD1 (6 bases). V was cut by 0 bases and J by 9 bases, with 21 bases left in between. CDR1 LGHNA and CDR2 YNFKEQ come from the germline V gene. This CDR3 region has 17 residues. The CDR3 is CASSQESAGRGAWPQHF. CDR3 nucleotides: TGTGCCAGCAGCCAAGAATCGGCCGGTCGGGGGGCTTGGCCCCAGCATTTT.

In this sample, this clonotype turned up a few times. The chain combines TRBV27 with TRBJ1-2, with D perhaps TRBD1 (5 bases). The V and J ends lost 6 bases and 0 bases respectively, with 11 bases between them. The CDR3 covers 14 residues. Germline CDR1 MNHEY, CDR2 SMNVEV (reference sequence). CDR3 coding DNA: TGTGCCAGCAGCCCACGGGGGGCTAACTATGGCTACACCTTC. Its translation: CASSPRGANYGYTF.